This TCR beta chain was profiled in a study of blood T cell repertoires in COVID-19. Generated by immunoSEQ multiplex PCR, the TCRdb table keeps only in-frame clones and is missing some. The table shows 15,000 to 20,000 clones, with approximately 84% occurring only once. CDR3 size: 14 residues. Trimming took 1 base from V and 4 from J, leaving 10 bases between them. Germline CDR1 reads LGHNA; CDR2 reads YSLEER. The chain carries TRBV4-3 and TRBJ1-2; D unclear. The source of this sequence is a human donor with active COVID-19. The donor label of this sample is uncertain. Sequences were obtained from peripheral blood. Here the CDR3 DNA reads TGCGCCAGCAGCCAAGGCGCGGGGTTCTATGGCTACACCTTC. Residues: CASSQGAGFYGYTF.